The clone carrying this T cell receptor beta chain is labeled medium-sized based on frequency. Its antigen remains unidentified. The sample belongs to a study of CXCR3-negative and CXCR3-positive naive CD8 T cells. Study-wide background: Roughly 140 million TRB reads in total, about 1.5 +/- 0.3 million per library.

5' RACE that incorporated UMI labels was used to prepare the TRB cDNA libraries. Reprocessing the 5' RACE reads, TCRdb reports a single entry for every CDR3 protein and omits DNA. The repertoire table contains some 4,900 distinct CDR3 sequences. A CD45RO-CCR7+CD27+CD95- phenotype identified naive CD8+ T cells. Overall study results and limits: CXCR3-expressing naive cells carried TRB CDR3s more hydrophobic than those of CXCR3-negative naive cells. Whereas both naive subsets had comparably high diversity, memory CD8+ cells had much lower diversity.

This TCR was sampled from a human donor in good health. Some clones in this sample may be carry-over from other donors' samples. The sequenced sample consisted of naive CXCR3- CD8+ T cells from blood. Subset defined: CD45RO-CCR7+CD27+CD95- naive CD8+ T cells lacking CXCR3 (TNR3-).

CDR3 residues: CSVEPSYGYTF. The gene calls are TRBV29-1 and TRBJ1-2. There are 11 residues in the CDR3. The germline V gene encodes CDR1 SQVTM and CDR2 ANQGSEA. Full variable domain (outside the CDR3, taken from reference TRBV29-1 and TRBJ1-2): SAVISQKPSRDICQRGTSLTIQCQVDSQVTMMFWYRQQPGQSLTLIATANQGSEATYESGFVIDKFPISRPNLTFSTLTVSNMSPEDSSIYLCSVEPSYGYTFGSGTRLTVV.